Below, 29 T cell receptor beta chains from the same sample are listed, as sequenced in a study of Graves' ophthalmopathy and Graves' hyperthyroidism (dated by TCRdb to 2017 to 2018). Sequencing took place on an Illumina HiSeq 2000. TCR beta CDR3 regions were amplified from RNA transcripts for repertoire sequencing. The first round was an RT-PCR using HTBI primers with the Qiagen OneStep RT-PCR kit, and this first round was followed by a second-round multiplex PCR, then size selection and purification. TCRdb passed the public sequencing reads through fastp at Q25 and MiXCR, retaining productive beta sequences. Rows with a matching CDR3 protein are joined into one entry that keeps the most common DNA and genes. The sample contains 340,000 or so distinct CDR3 sequences, under 20% of them found a single time. The top ten clonotypes cover 10% to 15% of the sample. The sample consisted of peripheral blood. All receptors derive from an adult man with Graves' ophthalmopathy.

This clonotype showed up many times. J is TRBJ1-2 and V is TRBV4-2, with a possible D match to TRBD1 (6 bases). This CDR3 spans 17 amino acids. The germline V gene has CDR1 LGHNA and CDR2 YNFKEQ. Trimming removed 0 bases at V and 7 bases at J, with 21 bases between. As DNA, the CDR3 is TGTGCCAGCAGCCAAGATCAGTCTGGCGGCCAGGGGTCTGGCTACACCTTC. Protein product: CASSQDQSGGQGSGYTF.

This clonotype was counted at least ten times. The chain carries TRBV20-1 and TRBJ2-5; 9 bases map to TRBD2. The V gene end was trimmed by 6 bases and the J gene end by 5 bases; junction bases not matched to a gene: 10. Germline-derived CDR1 and CDR2 are DFQATT and SNEGSKA (reference sequence). The CDR3 spans 14 residues. The CDR3 spells CSALHAGGRETQYF. DNA of the CDR3: TGCAGTGCCCTACACGCGGGAGGGCGGGAGACCCAGTACTTC.

This clonotype was counted many times. The chain carries TRBV7-3 and TRBJ1-1; D is unclear. V was pared by 6 bases and J by 1 base, with 9 bases between. This CDR3 contains 13 residues. Germline CDR1 reads SGHTA; CDR2 reads FQGTGA. CDR3 in amino acids: CASSAGPNTEAFF. CDR3 nucleotide sequence: TGTGCCAGCAGTGCCGGGCCGAACACTGAAGCTTTCTTT.

This clonotype was seen repeatedly, ten times or more. The rearrangement links TRBV10-1 to TRBJ1-3; D gene ambiguous. Between the trimmed V and J ends, which lost 7 bases and 4 bases, there was a span of 5 bases. The CDR3 runs 11 residues. The germline V gene encodes CDR1 WNHNN and CDR2 SYGVQD (reference sequence). The CDR3 region has the DNA TGCGCCAGCATGGGGGGAAACACCATATATTTT. Its protein is CASMGGNTIYF.

This clonotype was seen many times. The chain joins TRBV20-1 to TRBJ1-1, with D unclear. Trimming took 3 bases from V and 2 from J, leaving 22 bases between them. The CDR3 is 17 amino acids. Germline-derived CDR1 and CDR2 are DFQATT and SNEGSKA (reference sequence). CDR3 sequence (DNA): TGCAGTGCTAGCAATCAGGTGGGCAGCGGGGTTAACACTGAAGCTTTCTTT. This sequence encodes CSASNQVGSGVNTEAFF.

The chain links TRBV20-1 to TRBJ1-1; D is possibly TRBD1 (5 bases). The CDR3 runs to 13 residues. The germline CDR1 and CDR2 sequences are DFQATT and SNEGSKA (reference sequence). V was cut by 6 bases and J by 7 bases, with 18 bases left in between. The CDR3 reads CSAVEPGSGEAFF. The CDR3 region has the DNA TGCAGTGCGGTCGAACCAGGGAGTGGTGAAGCTTTCTTT.

This chain connects TRBV5-5 to TRBJ2-5; 10 nucleotides line up with TRBD2. Germline V CDR1 and CDR2: SGHKS, YYEKEE (reference sequence). The CDR3 is made up of 17 amino acids. V lost 4 bases and J lost 2; bases outside the gene matches: 11. The CDR3 region is CASSQGLAGVWQETQYF. The DNA for the CDR3 is TGTGCCAGCAGCCAGGGGCTAGCGGGAGTATGGCAAGAGACCCAGTACTTC.

This clonotype has at least ten counts. The chain has TRBV5-1 and TRBJ2-7; possibly TRBD1 for D (6 bases). The CDR3 totals 14 residues. Trimming removed 1 base from V and 2 bases from J, with 10 bases in between. Germline values: CDR1 SGHRS, CDR2 YFSETQ. CDR3 sequence (DNA): TGCGCCAGCAGCTTGAACAGGGCAACCTACGAGCAGTACTTC. Protein: CASSLNRATYEQYF.

CDR3 coding DNA: TGTGCCACCAGAAAAAAGCGGGAGATCAACGAGCAGTACTTC. Encoded protein: CATRKKREINEQYF. The rearrangement uses TRBV15 and TRBJ2-7; TRBD2 aligns across 8 bases. Trimming at V came to 6 bases and at J to 5 bases, leaving 9 bases not matched to a gene. CDR3 length equals 14 residues. Germline loops: CDR1 LNHNV, CDR2 YYDKDF (reference sequence).

The sample holds many counts of this clonotype. The chain couples TRBV29-1 to TRBJ1-1; D gene uncertain. The CDR3 runs 15 residues. V was trimmed by 6 bases and J by 5 bases, leaving 22 bases between them. Germline V lookup: CDR1 SQVTM, CDR2 ANQGSEA. This chain's CDR3 is CSVGGFMGWGTEAFF. The DNA of the CDR3 is TGCAGCGTGGGAGGGTTTATGGGCTGGGGTACTGAAGCTTTCTTT. Looking up the rest from reference TRBV29-1 and TRBJ1-1 gives the full variable domain: SAVISQKPSRDICQRGTSLTIQCQVDSQVTMMFWYRQQPGQSLTLIATANQGSEATYESGFVIDKFPISRPNLTFSTLTVSNMSPEDSSIYLCSVGGFMGWGTEAFFGQGTRLTVV.

This clonotype was observed many times. This chain links TRBV4-1 with TRBJ2-7, with D perhaps TRBD1 (6 bases). V lost 4 bases and J 2 bases, leaving 15 bases between the germline ends. CDR3 length: 15 amino acids. Germline V gene lookup returns CDR1 MGHRA and CDR2 YSYEKL. The CDR3 DNA reads TGCGCCAGCAGCCTCCGGACAGAGATTACCTACGAGCAGTACTTC. Residues: CASSLRTEITYEQYF.

The sample holds many counts of this clonotype. The V gene is TRBV3-1, the J gene TRBJ1-2; D ambiguous. V lost 1 base and J lost 6, with 3 bases in between. Germline V gene sequence: CDR1 LGHDT, CDR2 YNNKEL (reference sequence). This CDR3 comprises 11 residues. The CDR3 loop reads CASSQAHGYTF. DNA for the CDR3: TGTGCCAGCAGCCAAGCGCATGGCTACACCTTC.

This clonotype was detected many times. This sequence joins TRBV20-1 and TRBJ2-2, with a tentative D call TRBD2 (5 bases). This CDR3 comprises 16 residues. The V end lost 3 bases, the J end lost 0 bases, and 14 bases lay between the germline ends. CDR1 and CDR2 from the germline V gene are DFQATT and SNEGSKA (reference sequence). The CDR3 DNA is TGCAGTGCTAGTAGGCCAGTGACTACGAACACCGGGGAGCTGTTTTTT. It translates to CSASRPVTTNTGELFF.

This clonotype was detected many times. J is TRBJ1-1 and V is TRBV12-3 or TRBV12-4; 8 nucleotides line up with TRBD1. V was clipped by 6 bases and J by 8 bases; unmatched bases: 11. CDR3 length: 14 amino acids. CDR3 protein: CASSMTGVRGEAFF. The CDR3, as DNA: TGTGCCAGCAGCATGACAGGGGTCCGCGGGGAAGCTTTCTTT.

This clonotype was detected many times. The gene calls are TRBV5-1 and TRBJ2-7; 9 bases are a match to TRBD1. CDR1 and CDR2 (germline): SGHRS, YFSETQ. This CDR3 is built from 15 residues. Trimming cost V 4 bases and J 3 bases; bases outside gene matches: 8. CDR3: CASSMAPGQGYEQYF. The CDR3 nucleotides are TGCGCCAGCAGCATGGCCCCGGGACAGGGCTACGAGCAGTACTTC.

This clonotype appeared many times. The chain couples TRBV27 to TRBJ1-1; 7 positions match TRBD1. CDR1 is MNHEY, CDR2 SMNVEV, per germline (reference sequence). CDR3 length: 16 residues. V shed 6 bases, J shed 4 bases, and the junction held 14 bases outside the gene matches. For the CDR3, the DNA is TGTGCCAGCAGGATAACAGGGGAAGGCGGTGTCACTGAAGCTTTCTTT. Amino acid sequence: CASRITGEGGVTEAFF.

The V gene is TRBV5-1, the J gene TRBJ1-3; D not resolved. Germline CDR1 is SGHRS and CDR2 is YFSETQ. V lost 0 bases to trimming and J lost 0 bases, with 7 bases between them. CDR3 size: 15 residues. The CDR3: CASSLVRTSGNTIYF. The CDR3 DNA sequence: TGCGCCAGCAGCTTGGTGCGGACCTCTGGAAACACCATATATTTT.

The table lists this clonotype with many counts. This chain links TRBV5-1 with TRBJ2-5; no clear D. The CDR3 loop spans 14 amino acids. CDR1 SGHRS and CDR2 YFSETQ come from the germline V gene. V shed 0 bases and J shed 2 bases, with 8 bases lying between them. Here the CDR3 DNA reads TGCGCCAGCAGCTTGGAACCGCCACAAGAGACCCAGTACTTC. Translating it yields CASSLEPPQETQYF.

This clonotype appeared many times. The rearrangement uses TRBV28 and TRBJ1-1; unclear D gene. Per germline, CDR1 MDHEN and CDR2 SYDVKM. V gave up 3 bases and J gave up 0 bases, with 17 bases separating them. CDR3 length: 17 residues. In DNA, the CDR3 is TGTGCCAGCAGTTTCGCATCAGGACCTAGAATGAACACTGAAGCTTTCTTT. It specifies CASSFASGPRMNTEAFF.

This clonotype was seen at least ten times. This chain connects TRBV28 to TRBJ1-2; no clear D. Germline V lookup: CDR1 MDHEN, CDR2 SYDVKM. Trimming stripped 8 bases from V and 3 bases from J, with 4 bases between. This CDR3 is 10 amino acids long. The CDR3 loop reads CASEHYGYTF. The CDR3 coding sequence is TGTGCCAGCGAGCACTATGGCTACACCTTC.

There are many counts of this clonotype. The chain has TRBV6-2 or TRBV6-3 and TRBJ2-7; the D is unclear. CDR1 is MNHEY and CDR2 is SVGEGT in the germline V gene. The CDR3 spans 14 residues. The V end lost 4 bases, the J end lost 0 bases, and 10 bases lay between the germline ends. This chain's CDR3 is CASSSQRSSYEQYF. CDR3 in DNA: TGTGCCAGCAGTTCCCAGCGTAGCTCCTACGAGCAGTACTTC.

This clonotype was seen repeatedly, ten times or more. The gene calls are TRBV12-3 or TRBV12-4 and TRBJ1-2; possible D gene TRBD1, 6 bases. Trimming pared 5 bases from V and 0 bases from J, leaving 13 bases between. The CDR3 is 15 residues long. The CDR3 reads CASSPSDRTNYGYTF. The CDR3 DNA reads TGTGCCAGCAGTCCTTCTGACAGGACTAACTATGGCTACACCTTC.

This clonotype has ten or more counts. CDR3 DNA: TGTGCCACTCCCGACCAGGACGAGCAGTACTTC. It yields the protein CATPDQDEQYF. The chain couples TRBV10-3 to TRBJ2-7; the D is unclear. This CDR3 region has 11 residues. Germline-derived CDR1 and CDR2 are ENHRY and SYGVKD. V was cut by 10 bases and J by 5 bases, with 12 bases left in between.

This clonotype was seen many times. V gene TRBV30 combines with J gene TRBJ1-1; 9 bases agree with TRBD1. This CDR3 comprises 13 residues. With V trimmed by 0 bases and J by 11 bases, 7 bases remained unmatched. Germline assignment: CDR1 GTSNPN and CDR2 SVGIG (reference sequence). The CDR3 coding sequence is TGTGCCTGGAGTGTAGGGAGACAGGGGGGCGCTTTCTTT. Translating gives CAWSVGRQGGAFF.

This clonotype was observed many times. The chain links TRBV28 to TRBJ1-1; maybe TRBD1 (6 bases). V gave up 1 base and J gave up 7 bases, with 7 bases separating them. The CDR3 spans 12 residues. Per germline, CDR1 MDHEN and CDR2 SYDVKM. Written as DNA, the CDR3 is TGTGCCAGCAGTTTATTGACAGGTGAAGCTTTCTTT. Translation: CASSLLTGEAFF.

This clonotype was counted at least ten times. This chain links TRBV24-1 with TRBJ1-2, with 7 bases lining up with TRBD1. The germline V gene encodes CDR1 KGHDR and CDR2 SFDVKD. The CDR3 consists of 15 residues. The J segment lost 3 bases and the V segment lost 5 bases, leaving 8 bases of the junction unmatched. The CDR3: CATSGTGDSDYGYTF. The DNA of the CDR3 is TGTGCCACCAGTGGTACGGGGGACAGCGACTATGGCTACACCTTC.

This clonotype was counted ten times or more. The J gene is TRBJ1-2, the V gene TRBV7-9; 8 nucleotides line up with TRBD1. The J segment lost 7 bases and the V segment lost 1 base, leaving 8 bases of the junction unmatched. CDR3 length equals 15 residues. The germline gives CDR1 SEHNR, CDR2 FQNEAQ (reference sequence). CDR3 region: CASSLGQGTGGGYTF. In DNA form, the CDR3 reads TGTGCCAGCAGCTTAGGCCAGGGGACAGGCGGTGGCTACACCTTC.

This clonotype was observed at least ten times. This chain connects TRBV6-5 to TRBJ2-7; tentatively, D is TRBD1 (5 bases). The CDR3 length is 11 residues. V was shortened by 3 bases and J by 6 bases, with 6 bases between the two germline ends. Per the germline V gene, CDR1 is MNHEY and CDR2 is SVGAGI. This chain's CDR3 is CASSYRGEQYF. The CDR3 nucleotides read TGTGCCAGCAGTTATAGGGGCGAGCAGTACTTC.

This clonotype has at least ten counts. The V call is TRBV28, the J call TRBJ2-7; 7 nucleotides match TRBD1. Trimming removed 6 bases from V and 1 base from J; junction bases left unmatched: 9. From germline, CDR1 is MDHEN and CDR2 SYDVKM. This CDR3 spans 15 amino acids. The CDR3: CASSPWTGGSYEQYF. CDR3 sequence (DNA): TGTGCCAGCAGCCCGTGGACAGGCGGATCCTACGAGCAGTACTTC.